This T cell receptor (beta chain) was retrieved from a study of blood T cell repertoires in COVID-19. Overall study context: Specimens from acute and convalescent COVID-19 originated in the United States, Italy and Spain. PBMCs, B-cell-depleted T cells, or T cells provided the cDNA or gDNA that made up the material.

As processed by the authors: Researchers report that nucleated cell counts were estimated from reference gene primer amplification. Libraries were prepared by immunoSEQ multiplex PCR; TCRdb keeps only in-frame clonotypes and omits some of them. V, J and clone size derive from that table, while D and trimming were established from the DNA sequence. The sample consists of some 150,000 clones, more than 70% of them appearing once. Losses at the gene ends were 7 bases for V and 6 bases for J; bases not matched to a gene: 11. CDR1 SGHRS and CDR2 YFSETQ come from the germline V gene. The CDR3 runs to 14 residues.

The sequencing sample was made of peripheral blood. The rearrangement links TRBV5-1 to TRBJ2-3; 7 nucleotides agree with TRBD2. The receptor was derived from a human donor in a cohort sampled during active COVID-19. CDR3 protein: CASSTRGGGDTQYF. CDR3 DNA sequence: TGCGCCAGCTCCACTCGCGGGGGAGGGGATACGCAGTATTTT.